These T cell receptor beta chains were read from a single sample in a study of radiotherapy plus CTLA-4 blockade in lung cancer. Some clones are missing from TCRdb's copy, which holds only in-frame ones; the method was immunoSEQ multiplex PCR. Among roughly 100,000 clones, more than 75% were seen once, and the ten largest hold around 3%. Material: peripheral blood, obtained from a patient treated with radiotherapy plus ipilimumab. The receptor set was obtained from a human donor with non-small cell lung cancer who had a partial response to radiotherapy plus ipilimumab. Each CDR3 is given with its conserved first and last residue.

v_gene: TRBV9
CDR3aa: CASSPTGTSAYEQYF

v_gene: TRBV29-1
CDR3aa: CSVGVGTGGVADTQYF

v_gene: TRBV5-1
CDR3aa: CASSLDPRPGTDTQYF

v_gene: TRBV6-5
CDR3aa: CASSEASHYEQYF

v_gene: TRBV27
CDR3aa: CASSSWTGENTEAFF

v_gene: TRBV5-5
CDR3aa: CASSLAGNQPQHF

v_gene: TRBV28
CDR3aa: CASSSRLAGSYNEQFF

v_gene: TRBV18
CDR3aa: CASSPPGQGASYEQYF

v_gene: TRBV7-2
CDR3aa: CASSLVTSGRREQFF

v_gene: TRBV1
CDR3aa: CTSSLGQGKTGELFF

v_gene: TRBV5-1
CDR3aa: CASSFGQGWTEAFF

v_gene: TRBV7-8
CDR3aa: CASSSWGRGREDYEQYF

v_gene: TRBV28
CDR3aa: CASCSGARNEQFF

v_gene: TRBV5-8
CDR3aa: CASSLGAAGAWDEQFF

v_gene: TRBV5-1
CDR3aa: CASSWGTGGTGELFF

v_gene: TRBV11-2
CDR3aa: CASSLATSSHEQYF

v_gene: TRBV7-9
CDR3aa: CASSPRTSGREGDTQYF

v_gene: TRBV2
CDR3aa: CASSVLRDMADTQYF

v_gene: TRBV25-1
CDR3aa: CASTSSGNNEQFF

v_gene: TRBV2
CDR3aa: CASSATYPPYEQYF

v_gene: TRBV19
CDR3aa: CASNGDSNQPQHF

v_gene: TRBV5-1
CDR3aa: CASSPDTPAYEQYF

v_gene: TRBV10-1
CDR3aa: CASSTGTGTSNTGELFF

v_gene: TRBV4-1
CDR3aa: CASSPGGLAGLTGELFF

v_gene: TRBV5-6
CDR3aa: CASSLGLAGAYEQYF

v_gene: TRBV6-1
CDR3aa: CASSEGGSNYEQYF

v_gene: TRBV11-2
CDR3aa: CASSFRGLGGGELFF

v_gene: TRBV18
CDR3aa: CASSPLAADNEQFF

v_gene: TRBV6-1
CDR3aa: CASSEVLAGGFNEQYF

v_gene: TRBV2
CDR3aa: CASRGNRGEQYF

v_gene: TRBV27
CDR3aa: CAKPGQGPTGELFF

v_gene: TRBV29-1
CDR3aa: CSVLGGADTQYF

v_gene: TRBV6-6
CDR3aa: CASKASAFSGANVLTF

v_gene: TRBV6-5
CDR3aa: CASSPGTSVPNEQFF

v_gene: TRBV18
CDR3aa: CASSPSDRGNQPQHF

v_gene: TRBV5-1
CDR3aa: CASSFSPSSYNEQFF

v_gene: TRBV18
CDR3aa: CASSPSRNEQFF

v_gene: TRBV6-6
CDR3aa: CASSHPPGQGTDTQYF

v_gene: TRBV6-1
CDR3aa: CASSDLIRTSGRVEQFF

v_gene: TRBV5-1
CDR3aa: CASSSTSGGRNGELFF

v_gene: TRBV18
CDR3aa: CASSPPRRRRLADTQYF